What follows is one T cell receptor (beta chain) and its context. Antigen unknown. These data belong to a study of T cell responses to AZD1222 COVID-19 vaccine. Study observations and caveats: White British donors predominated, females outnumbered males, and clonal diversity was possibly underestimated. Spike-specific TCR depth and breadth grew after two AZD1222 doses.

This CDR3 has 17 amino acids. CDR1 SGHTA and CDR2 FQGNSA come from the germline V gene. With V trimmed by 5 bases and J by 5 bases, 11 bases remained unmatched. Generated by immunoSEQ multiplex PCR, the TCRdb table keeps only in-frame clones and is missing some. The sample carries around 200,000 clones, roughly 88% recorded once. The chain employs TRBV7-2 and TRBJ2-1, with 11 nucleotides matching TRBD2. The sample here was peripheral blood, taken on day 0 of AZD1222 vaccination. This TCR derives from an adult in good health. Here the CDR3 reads CASSPTLLAGADNEQFF. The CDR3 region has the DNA TGTGCCAGCAGCCCGACTTTACTAGCGGGAGCCGACAATGAGCAGTTCTTC.